The table lists the clone carrying this TCR beta chain with a few counts. This sample was taken from a study of response to subunit inactivated influenza vaccine. Per germline, CDR1 SGHAT and CDR2 FQNNGV. Trimming removed 3 bases from V and 8 bases from J, with 19 bases in between. The CDR3 is made up of 16 amino acids. One entry per CDR3 protein results from TCRdb running MiXCR on the RT-PCR reads. The sample has 150,000 to 200,000 distinct CDR3 sequences, 9.5% to 15% seen once. These data are also associated with another study on T cells expressing NK-cell markers. As that report states: UMIs were included in TCR beta cDNA generated by 5'RACE template switching. Restriction of the sorted population to alpha-beta TCR T cells was achieved in several experiments with an anti-gamma-delta TCR antibody. Several of the donors carried dominant NKG2C+ clonotypes that took up 1.0-7.0% of their CD8+ T cells. Similarly, these clonotypes led the CD3+CD56-NKG2C+ fraction as well in a few donors.

This sequence was found in a man in his fifties or sixties who received an inactivated influenza vaccine. Sequenced material: CD8+ T cells sorted from PBMCs, taken 11 to 12 days after vaccination. V is TRBV11-2 and J is TRBJ1-4; D perhaps matches TRBD1 (5 bases). CDR3 DNA: TGTGCCAGCAGCTTGGGGGATTTTGGGATGGAAGAAAAACTGTTTTTT. Amino acid sequence: CASSLGDFGMEEKLFF.